Following are 2 T cell receptor beta chains from one sample sequenced in a study of T cell responses to AZD1222 COVID-19 vaccine. Here immunoSEQ multiplex PCR was the method, and the copy in TCRdb shows in-frame clones only, minus some. The repertoire has about 110,000 clones, 94% of them found once; the top ten carry approximately 2.8%. The starting material was peripheral blood, obtained 28 days after the second AZD1222 dose. All receptors derive from an adult who received the AZD1222 COVID-19 vaccine.

The V and J genes are TRBV29-1 and TRBJ1-4, with TRBD1 matching 10 bases. This CDR3 comprises 18 residues. CDR1 and CDR2 from the germline V gene are SQVTM and ANQGSEA. V was pared by 4 bases and J by 8 bases, with 19 bases of the junction left unmatched. The CDR3 spells CSVGGKAGTGAFLEKLFF. The CDR3 DNA reads as TGCAGCGTTGGAGGAAAAGCCGGGACAGGGGCCTTTTTGGAAAAACTGTTTTTT.

This rearrangement joins TRBV7-6 to TRBJ2-2, with a weak D call TRBD2 (5 bases). The CDR3 extends over 16 amino acids. Deletions cut 1 base from V and 4 bases from J, with 13 bases between. Germline V gene data show CDR1 as SGHVS and CDR2 as FNYEAQ. CDR3: CASSLVPGMGTGELFF. The CDR3 coding sequence is TGTGCCAGCAGCTTAGTTCCGGGGATGGGCACCGGGGAGCTGTTTTTT.